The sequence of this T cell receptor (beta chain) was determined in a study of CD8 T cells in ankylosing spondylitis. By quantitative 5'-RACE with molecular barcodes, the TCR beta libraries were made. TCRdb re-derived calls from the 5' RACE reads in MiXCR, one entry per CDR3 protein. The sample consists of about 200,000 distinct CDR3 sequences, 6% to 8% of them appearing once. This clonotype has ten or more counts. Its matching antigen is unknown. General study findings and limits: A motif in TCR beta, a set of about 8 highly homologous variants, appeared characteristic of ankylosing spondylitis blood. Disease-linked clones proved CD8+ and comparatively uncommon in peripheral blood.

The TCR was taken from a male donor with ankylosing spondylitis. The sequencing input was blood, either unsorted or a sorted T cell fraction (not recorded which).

CDR3 amino acids: CASSQGGHEQYF. CDR3 DNA sequence: TGTGCCAGCAGCCAAGGAGGCCACGAGCAGTACTTC. The genes are TRBV16 and TRBJ2-7; D perhaps matches TRBD2 (5 bases). The length of the CDR3 is 12 residues. Germline V gene data show CDR1 as KGHSY and CDR2 as FQNENV. Trimming removed 2 bases from V and 5 bases from J, with 7 bases in between.